These 13 T cell receptor beta chains came from one sample sequenced in a study of blood T cell repertoires in COVID-19. Sequenced by immunoSEQ multiplex PCR; TCRdb stores in-frame clones only, minus some. In the table there are more than 300,000 clones, approximately 85% of which are singletons. The sequenced material came from peripheral blood. The receptors were sampled from a woman aged 50 to 60 with acute or convalescent COVID-19.

Comments on this clone: At the DNA level, this CDR3 is encoded by other sequences in the same sample as well. V and J are TRBV6-5 and TRBJ1-1; D may be TRBD1 (5 bases). The V end lost 0 bases, the J end lost 1 base, and 9 bases lay between the germline ends. The CDR3 is made up of 15 amino acids. Germline V CDR1 and CDR2: MNHEY, SVGAGI. The CDR3 DNA follows: TGTGCCAGCAGTTACTCCGGGGGTTCGAACACTGAAGCTTTCTTT. This encodes CASSYSGGSNTEAFF.

This chain links TRBV5-1 with TRBJ1-5; TRBD1 aligns across 7 bases. V trimming: 3 bases; J trimming: 2 bases; junction bases outside the gene matches: 8. Looked up from germline, CDR1 is SGHRS and CDR2 is YFSETQ. The CDR3 sequence is 16 residues long. CDR3 residues: CASSWGDREGNQPQHF. DNA of the CDR3: TGCGCCAGCAGCTGGGGAGACAGGGAGGGCAATCAGCCCCAGCATTTT. The entire variable domain, with the rest obtained from reference TRBV5-1 and TRBJ1-5, is as follows: KAGVTQTPRYLIKTRGQQVTLSCSPISGHRSVSWYQQTPGQGLQFLFEYFSETQRNKGNFPGRFSGRQFSNSRSEMNVSTLELGDSALYLCASSWGDREGNQPQHFGDGTRLSIL.

The CDR3 is CASSSSVQGSSYEQYF. DNA of the CDR3: TGTGCCAGCAGCTCCAGTGTCCAGGGGAGCTCCTACGAGCAGTACTTC. This chain links TRBV7-8 with TRBJ2-7; TRBD1 is a possible D gene (6 bases). Trimming took off 4 bases at V and 0 bases at J, with 16 bases between the two ends. The germline V gene has CDR1 SGHVS and CDR2 FQNEAQ. CDR3 length: 16 amino acids.

This clone has only a few counts. This rearrangement joins TRBV5-5 to TRBJ1-2; TRBD1 matches 7 bases. Per the germline V gene, CDR1 is SGHKS and CDR2 is YYEKEE (reference sequence). This CDR3 comprises 14 residues. With 4 bases clipped from V and 8 bases from J, the junction kept 11 bases outside the gene matches. CDR3 bases: TGTGCCAGCAGCCGGGGGACAGAGCCTTGGGGCTACACCTTC. Amino acid sequence: CASSRGTEPWGYTF. Looking up the rest from reference TRBV5-5 and TRBJ1-2 gives the full variable domain: DAGVTQSPTHLIKTRGQQVTLRCSPISGHKSVSWYQQVLGQGPQFIFQYYEKEERGRGNFPDRFSARQFPNYSSELNVNALLLGDSALYLCASSRGTEPWGYTFGSGTRLTVV.

The chain links TRBV2 to TRBJ1-5; D call uncertain. V dropped 7 bases and J dropped 5 bases, with 9 bases sitting between them. The germline CDR1 and CDR2 sequences are SNHLY and FYNNEI. The CDR3 contains 12 residues. CDR3 amino acids: CASTRLDQPQHF. In DNA, the CDR3 is TGTGCCAGCACCAGGTTGGATCAGCCCCAGCATTTT. The full variable domain, rest sourced from reference TRBV2 and TRBJ1-5, is EPEVTQTPSHQVTQMGQEVILRCVPISNHLYFYWYRQILGQKVEFLVSFYNNEISEKSEIFDDQFSVERPDGSNFTLKIRSTKLEDSAMYFCASTRLDQPQHFGDGTRLSIL.

The gene calls are TRBV3-1 (or the pseudogene TRBV3-2) and TRBJ1-5; a weak D match, TRBD1 (5 bases). Germline-derived CDR1 and CDR2 are LGHDT and YNNKEL (reference sequence). The CDR3 is made up of 16 amino acids. V lost 4 bases to trimming and J lost 0 bases, with 13 bases between them. CDR3 sequence reads: CASSPSQVSSNQPQHF. The CDR3, as DNA: TGTGCCAGCAGCCCATCACAGGTTTCTAGCAATCAGCCCCAGCATTTT.

This clone has just a few counts. The chain joins TRBV9 to TRBJ1-3; the D gene is possibly TRBD1 (5 bases). V shed 2 bases and J shed 2 bases, with 11 bases lying between them. Germline CDR1 reads SGDLS; CDR2 reads YYNGEE. This CDR3 spans 15 amino acids. For the CDR3, the DNA is TGTGCCAGCAGCGTGACAGATTCTACTGGAAACACCATATATTTT. Translated: CASSVTDSTGNTIYF.

This chain joins TRBV3-1 (or the pseudogene TRBV3-2) and TRBJ1-5; D call uncertain. The CDR3 has 12 amino acids. Germline lookup yields CDR1 LGHDT and CDR2 YNNKEL (reference sequence). Between the trimmed V and J ends, which lost 9 bases and 5 bases, there was a span of 11 bases. The CDR3, as DNA: TGTGCCAGGATATGGCCGCATCAGCCCCAGCATTTT. Its protein product is CARIWPHQPQHF.

The J gene is TRBJ1-4, the V gene TRBV2; D gene ambiguous. The CDR3 is made up of 14 amino acids. V was trimmed by 2 bases and J by 8 bases, leaving 12 bases between them. Germline V gene lookup returns CDR1 SNHLY and CDR2 FYNNEI. CDR3 in amino acids: CASSESVRVEKLFF. The CDR3 DNA is TGTGCCAGCAGTGAATCCGTCCGCGTGGAAAAACTGTTTTTT.

The rearrangement uses TRBV10-3 and TRBJ1-2; 8 bases are shared with TRBD1. The CDR3 sequence is 12 residues long. The germline V gene has CDR1 ENHRY and CDR2 SYGVKD. The ends lost 10 bases at V and 6 bases at J; junction bases unmatched: 7. DNA of the CDR3: TGTGCCAGTGGACAGGGTGGGGATGGCTACACCTTC. Translation gives CASGQGGDGYTF.

The chain joins TRBV28 to TRBJ1-2, with a weak D call TRBD1 (5 bases). The germline gives CDR1 MDHEN, CDR2 SYDVKM. The ends were cut back, 4 bases at V and 4 bases at J, with 10 bases in the middle. This CDR3 spans 13 amino acids. The CDR3 DNA is TGTGCCAGCAGTTCGTTCAGGGTCTATGGCTACACCTTC. This encodes CASSSFRVYGYTF.

V is TRBV7-3 and J is TRBJ2-3; 7 bases line up with TRBD2. V was pared by 5 bases and J by 13 bases, with 9 bases of the junction left unmatched. The germline V gene encodes CDR1 SGHTA and CDR2 FQGTGA. This CDR3 has 12 amino acids. The CDR3 loop is CASSTGLRLKYF. The CDR3 DNA sequence: TGTGCCAGCAGCACGGGACTAAGGTTGAAGTATTTT.

This clone showed up just once. The J gene is TRBJ2-7, the V gene TRBV5-6, with D perhaps matching TRBD1 (6 bases). V was trimmed by 1 base and J by 5 bases, leaving 13 bases between them. The CDR3 has 14 residues. The germline gives CDR1 SGHDT, CDR2 YYEEEE. CDR3 sequence (DNA): TGTGCCAGCAGCTTGTATCAGGGGCACGACGAGCAGTACTTC. Translated: CASSLYQGHDEQYF.